The 28 T cell receptor beta chains below were found in one sample sequenced in a study of T cells of healthy individuals. Each CDR3 protein is one row after TCRdb ran MiXCR on the 5' RACE reads. The table records 95,000 to 100,000 distinct CDR3 sequences, roughly 18% of them present only once. The receptors were sampled from a human donor in good health.

This clonotype was counted ten times or more. The chain combines TRBV4-3 with TRBJ2-1; D may be TRBD1 or TRBD2 (6 bases each). CDR1 is LGHNA and CDR2 is YSLEER in the germline V gene. The CDR3 runs 13 residues. Trimming shortened V by 0 bases and J by 14 bases, and 14 bases separated the two germline ends. The CDR3 DNA reads TGCGCCAGCAGCCAAGATTGGGGGGCAGGCAAGTTCTTC. Protein: CASSQDWGAGKFF.

This clonotype has just a few counts. The J gene is TRBJ1-1, the V gene TRBV6-2 or TRBV6-3; D unclear. Trimming removed 6 bases from V and 0 bases from J, with 8 bases in between. The CDR3 is made up of 13 amino acids. The V gene's germline CDR1 is MNHEY and CDR2 SVGEGT. The CDR3 spells CASRRQMNTEAFF. Written as DNA, the CDR3 is TGTGCCAGCAGAAGACAAATGAACACTGAAGCTTTCTTT.

CDR3 sequence: CSAADRAGETQYF. The DNA of the CDR3 is TGCAGCGCCGCGGACAGGGCAGGGGAGACCCAGTACTTC. V gene TRBV29-1 combines with J gene TRBJ2-5; 8 bases fit TRBD1. CDR1 SQVTM and CDR2 ANQGSEA come from the germline V gene. The length of the CDR3 is 13 residues. The ends lost 7 bases at V and 5 bases at J; junction bases unmatched: 9. Full variable domain (outside the CDR3, taken from reference TRBV29-1 and TRBJ2-5): SAVISQKPSRDICQRGTSLTIQCQVDSQVTMMFWYRQQPGQSLTLIATANQGSEATYESGFVIDKFPISRPNLTFSTLTVSNMSPEDSSIYLCSAADRAGETQYFGPGTRLLVL.

This clonotype was observed a few times. The rearrangement joins TRBV6-5 to TRBJ2-3, with D perhaps matching TRBD2 (6 bases). Germline values: CDR1 MNHEY, CDR2 SVGAGI. CDR3 length equals 15 residues. V lost 3 bases to trimming and J lost 3 bases, with 13 bases between them. The CDR3 bases are TGTGCCAGCAGTTATTCGGACGGGGGAACAGATACGCAGTATTTT. Its translation is CASSYSDGGTDTQYF.

Only a few counts were recorded for this clonotype. This sequence joins TRBV28 and TRBJ2-4; 7 positions match TRBD2. CDR1 is MDHEN, CDR2 SYDVKM, per germline. This CDR3 is 15 amino acids long. The junction had 5 bases not matched to a gene; V was cut back by 4 bases and J by 2 bases. This chain's CDR3 is CASSSPRGTKNIQYF. CDR3 nucleotide sequence: TGTGCCAGCAGTTCCCCGCGGGGGACCAAAAACATTCAGTACTTC. The whole variable domain, filled in from reference TRBV28 and TRBJ2-4, reads DVKVTQSSRYLVKRTGEKVFLECVQDMDHENMFWYRQDPGLGLRLIYFSYDVKMKEKGDIPEGYSVSREKKERFSLILESASTNQTSMYLCASSSPRGTKNIQYFGAGTRLSVL.

This clonotype was picked up many times. The chain recombines TRBV18 with TRBJ2-6; maybe TRBD1 (6 bases). Trimming took 3 bases from V and 4 from J, leaving 10 bases between them. The CDR3 length is 15 residues. Per germline, CDR1 KGHSH and CDR2 LQKENI. In DNA form, the CDR3 reads TGTGCCAGCTCACCGGACAGTATCGGGGCCAACGTCCTGACTTTC. This translates into CASSPDSIGANVLTF.

This clonotype was counted ten times or more. The gene calls are TRBV4-1 and TRBJ2-1, with D uncertain. The CDR3 runs to 15 residues. Germline V lookup: CDR1 MGHRA, CDR2 YSYEKL. Deletions cut 0 bases from V and 7 bases from J, with 13 bases between. CDR3 loop: CASSQESARPNEQFF. DNA for the CDR3: TGCGCCAGCAGCCAAGAGTCAGCCAGGCCGAATGAGCAGTTCTTC.

This clonotype was counted a few times. V gene TRBV20-1 combines with J gene TRBJ2-3; 7 bases are shared with TRBD1. The germline gives CDR1 DFQATT, CDR2 SNEGSKA (reference sequence). CDR3 length: 14 amino acids. Trimming removed 3 bases from V and 2 bases from J; junction bases left unmatched: 5. CDR3 loop: CSARDRPDTDTQYF. The CDR3 coding sequence is TGCAGTGCTAGGGACAGGCCAGACACAGATACGCAGTATTTT.

This clonotype was recorded at least ten times. CDR3 nucleotide sequence: TGTGCCATCACAACCCGACCCGGAGAGACCCAGTACTTC. Translated: CAITTRPGETQYF. This chain connects TRBV10-3 to TRBJ2-5; no clear D gene. The ends were cut back, 7 bases at V and 4 bases at J, with 13 bases in the middle. From germline, CDR1 is ENHRY and CDR2 SYGVKD. The CDR3 is 13 amino acids.

In its sample, this clonotype was seen many times. The chain carries TRBV10-3 and TRBJ2-3, with D unresolved. Between the trimmed V and J ends, which lost 6 bases and 2 bases, there was a span of 12 bases. CDR1 and CDR2 from the germline V gene are ENHRY and SYGVKD. The length of the CDR3 is 14 residues. DNA for the CDR3: TGTGCCATCAGCCAGAACCGGTTCACAGATACGCAGTATTTT. The encoded protein is CAISQNRFTDTQYF.

This clonotype was counted a few times. The chain is built from TRBV12-5 and TRBJ1-5; a possible D gene is TRBD1 (6 bases). Germline V lookup: CDR1 LGHNT, CDR2 FRNRAP. The CDR3 loop spans 15 amino acids. Trimming took 6 bases from V and 1 from J, leaving 13 bases between them. CDR3 sequence reads: CASGPGELSNQPQHF. The CDR3 DNA is TGTGCTAGTGGACCAGGGGAATTAAGCAATCAGCCCCAGCATTTT.

This clonotype was counted at least ten times. The chain couples TRBV6-6 to TRBJ2-5; 7 nucleotides match TRBD1. In germline, CDR1 is MNHNY, CDR2 SVGAGI (reference sequence). The CDR3 length is 14 residues. V was pared by 4 bases and J by 5 bases, with 7 bases of the junction left unmatched. For the CDR3, the DNA is TGTGCCAGCAGTTCCCGGGTACAGGGGGAGACCCAGTACTTC. It encodes CASSSRVQGETQYF.

For the CDR3, the DNA is TGTGCCAGCAGTTTAGGATCCGTTGAGCAGTACTTC. This codes for CASSLGSVEQYF. The genes are TRBV12-3 or TRBV12-4 and TRBJ2-7; D call uncertain. V was shortened by 1 base and J by 7 bases, with 8 bases between the two germline ends. The CDR3 runs to 12 residues.

The J gene is TRBJ2-3, the V gene TRBV24-1; D remains ambiguous. The CDR3 is 17 residues long. V was clipped by 3 bases and J by 0 bases, with 15 bases between them. Germline values: CDR1 KGHDR, CDR2 SFDVKD. The CDR3 loop reads CATSDPVGRPSTDTQYF. The CDR3 DNA reads TGTGCCACCAGTGATCCCGTCGGGCGCCCGAGCACAGATACGCAGTATTTT.

The rearrangement joins TRBV5-7 to TRBJ1-5; D uncertain. TRBV5-7 is given ORF status, its function remaining uncertain. V lost 5 bases and J 9 bases, leaving 9 bases between the germline ends. This CDR3 is 11 amino acids long. CDR3 in amino acids: CASRPIGPQHF. DNA for the CDR3: TGTGCCAGCAGACCAATCGGGCCCCAGCATTTT.

The CDR3 spells CSARRGDNQPQHF. Here the CDR3 DNA reads TGCAGTGCTAGGAGGGGAGACAATCAGCCCCAGCATTTT. This chain links TRBV20-1 with TRBJ1-5; possible D gene TRBD1, 5 bases. Germline CDR1 reads DFQATT; CDR2 reads SNEGSKA (reference sequence). V was pared by 3 bases and J by 3 bases, with 9 bases between. The length of the CDR3 is 13 residues.

This clonotype was picked up a small number of times. J is TRBJ1-1 and V is TRBV7-2; D might be TRBD1 (5 bases). Germline values: CDR1 SGHTA, CDR2 FQGNSA. The CDR3 has 15 residues. The V and J ends lost 3 bases and 2 bases respectively, with 13 bases between them. The CDR3 DNA reads as TGTGCCAGCAGCTTGATGGGCCAGGGTAACACTGAAGCTTTCTTT. Amino acid sequence: CASSLMGQGNTEAFF.

This clonotype was counted ten times or more. The V and J genes are TRBV6-1 and TRBJ1-3; D unclear. CDR1 is MNHNS and CDR2 is SASEGT in the germline V gene. The V end lost 6 bases, the J end lost 4 bases, and 7 bases lay between the germline ends. There are 12 residues in the CDR3. This chain's CDR3 is CASRIVGNTIYF. In nucleotides, the CDR3 is TGTGCCAGCAGGATCGTAGGAAACACCATATATTTT.

This clonotype was found once. The gene calls are TRBV7-3 and TRBJ1-1, with no clear D. V dropped 0 bases and J dropped 3 bases, with 11 bases sitting between them. Per the germline V gene, CDR1 is SGHTA and CDR2 is FQGTGA. The CDR3 is 15 residues long. Here the CDR3 DNA reads TGTGCCAGCAGCTTAACTGCAGGAAGAGACACTGAAGCTTTCTTT. The encoded protein is CASSLTAGRDTEAFF.

The DNA of the CDR3 is TGTGCCAGCAGTCTATTACAGCTAGCGGGAGGGCACGAGCAGTACTTC. Its protein is CASSLLQLAGGHEQYF. The chain combines TRBV28 with TRBJ2-7; 12 positions match TRBD2. With V trimmed by 5 bases and J by 5 bases, 10 bases remained unmatched. Germline lookup yields CDR1 MDHEN and CDR2 SYDVKM. This CDR3 has 16 residues.

The chain joins TRBV6-1 to TRBJ2-3, with 7 bases lining up with TRBD2. Germline V CDR1 and CDR2: MNHNS, SASEGT. V lost 6 bases and J lost 1; bases outside the gene matches: 7. The CDR3 consists of 15 residues. The CDR3 region has the DNA TGTGCCAGCAGGCCTCCGGGACTACGCACAGATACGCAGTATTTT. It yields the protein CASRPPGLRTDTQYF.

A few counts support this clonotype. The rearrangement uses TRBV20-1 and TRBJ1-1; D unclear. Trimming took off 0 bases at V and 8 bases at J, with 13 bases between the two ends. From germline, CDR1 is DFQATT and CDR2 SNEGSKA (reference sequence). The CDR3 consists of 13 residues. CDR3 nucleotide sequence: TGCAGTGCTAGAGATCGCAGCCAGATAGAAGCTTTCTTT. This sequence encodes CSARDRSQIEAFF.

The CDR3 DNA sequence: TGTGCCAGCAGCCCTGGCGCTAGCGGGAGCACCTACGAGCAGTACTTC. This encodes CASSPGASGSTYEQYF. The gene calls are TRBV5-4 and TRBJ2-7; 10 bases align to TRBD2. Trimming cost V 4 bases and J 2 bases; bases outside gene matches: 9. Germline V lookup: CDR1 SGHNT, CDR2 YYREEE (reference sequence). The CDR3 is made up of 16 amino acids.

Comment on this clonotype: A much more abundant neighbour one base away suggests this may be a read error. The chain carries TRBV7-3 and TRBJ2-2, with TRBD2 matching 8 bases. The CDR3 has 16 residues. Germline V lookup: CDR1 SGHTA, CDR2 FQGTGA. The CDR3 DNA sequence: TGTGCCAACAGCCTATTTAGCGGGGCGAACACCGGGGAGCTGTTTTTT. As protein: CANSLFSGANTGELFF.

This clonotype was seen ten or more times. The V call is TRBV20-1, the J call TRBJ2-1; D possibly corresponds to TRBD2 (6 bases). CDR1 and CDR2 from the germline V gene are DFQATT and SNEGSKA (reference sequence). This CDR3 comprises 17 residues. V lost 6 bases, J lost 4 bases, and 25 bases lay in between. The CDR3 is CSAPRGGAYQLYNEQFF. DNA of the CDR3: TGCAGTGCCCCGAGGGGCGGGGCCTACCAGCTTTACAATGAGCAGTTCTTC.

This chain links TRBV7-9 with TRBJ2-7, with 7 bases lining up with TRBD1. The germline CDR1 and CDR2 sequences are SEHNR and FQNEAQ (reference sequence). The CDR3 consists of 15 residues. V was pared by 5 bases and J by 3 bases, with 10 bases of the junction left unmatched. This CDR3 is CASSHTGVVGYEQYF. For the CDR3, the DNA is TGTGCCAGCAGCCATACAGGGGTGGTTGGCTACGAGCAGTACTTC.

This chain connects TRBV6-2 or TRBV6-3 to TRBJ1-4; TRBD1 aligns across 7 bases. The CDR3 consists of 15 residues. The V and J ends lost 2 bases and 2 bases, in that order; junction bases with no gene match: 2. Germline V gives CDR1 MNHEY, CDR2 SVGEGT. In DNA form, the CDR3 reads TGTGCCAGCAGTTACAGAGGGGGCACTAATGAAAAACTGTTTTTT. It yields the protein CASSYRGGTNEKLFF.

The chain joins TRBV6-1 to TRBJ2-7, with no clear D. Trimming cost V 0 bases and J 4 bases, with 7 bases left between them. Germline values: CDR1 MNHNS, CDR2 SASEGT. The CDR3 totals 13 residues. The CDR3 spells CASSEAAEYEQYF. In nucleotides, the CDR3 is TGTGCCAGCAGTGAAGCAGCAGAATACGAGCAGTACTTC.